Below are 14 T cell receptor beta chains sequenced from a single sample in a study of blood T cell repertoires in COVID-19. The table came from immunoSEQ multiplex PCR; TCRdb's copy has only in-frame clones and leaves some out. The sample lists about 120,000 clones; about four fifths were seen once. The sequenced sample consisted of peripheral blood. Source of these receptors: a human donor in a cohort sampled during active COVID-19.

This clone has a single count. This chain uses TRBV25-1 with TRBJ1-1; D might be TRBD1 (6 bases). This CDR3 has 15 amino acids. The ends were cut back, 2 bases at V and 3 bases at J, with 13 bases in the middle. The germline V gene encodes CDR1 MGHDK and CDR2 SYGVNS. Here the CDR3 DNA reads TGTGCCAGCAGTGAAGGGGGCCGAGCGGACACTGAAGCTTTCTTT. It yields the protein CASSEGGRADTEAFF.

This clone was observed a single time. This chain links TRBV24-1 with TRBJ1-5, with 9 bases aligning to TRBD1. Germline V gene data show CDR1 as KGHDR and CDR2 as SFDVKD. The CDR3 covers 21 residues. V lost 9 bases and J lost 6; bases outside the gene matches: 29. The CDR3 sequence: CATGGGQGIFYHGVFCQPQHF. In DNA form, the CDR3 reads TGTGCCACCGGGGGGGGACAGGGAATATTTTACCATGGGGTTTTTTGTCAGCCCCAGCATTTT.

CDR3 sequence reads: CASSGTTNTEAFF. CDR3 in DNA: TGTGCCAGCAGCGGGACAACTAACACTGAAGCTTTCTTT. This chain joins TRBV3-1 (or the pseudogene TRBV3-2) and TRBJ1-1; D may be TRBD1 (6 bases). The CDR3 extends over 13 amino acids. Germline V gene lookup returns CDR1 LGHDT and CDR2 YNNKEL (reference sequence). The ends were cut back, 5 bases at V and 2 bases at J, with 9 bases in the middle.

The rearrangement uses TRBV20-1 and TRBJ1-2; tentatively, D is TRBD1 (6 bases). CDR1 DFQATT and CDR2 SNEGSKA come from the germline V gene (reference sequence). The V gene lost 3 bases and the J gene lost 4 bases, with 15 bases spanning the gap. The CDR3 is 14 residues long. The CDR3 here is CSASSGGAGYGYTF. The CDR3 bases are TGCAGTGCTAGTTCGGGGGGCGCTGGCTATGGCTACACCTTC.

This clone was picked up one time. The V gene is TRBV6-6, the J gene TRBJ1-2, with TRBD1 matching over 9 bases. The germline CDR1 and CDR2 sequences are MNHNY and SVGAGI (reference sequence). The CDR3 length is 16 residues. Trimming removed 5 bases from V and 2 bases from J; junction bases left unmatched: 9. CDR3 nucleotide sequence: TGTGCCAGCAGTGCCCACGGGACAGGGACGAACTATGGCTACACCTTC. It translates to CASSAHGTGTNYGYTF.

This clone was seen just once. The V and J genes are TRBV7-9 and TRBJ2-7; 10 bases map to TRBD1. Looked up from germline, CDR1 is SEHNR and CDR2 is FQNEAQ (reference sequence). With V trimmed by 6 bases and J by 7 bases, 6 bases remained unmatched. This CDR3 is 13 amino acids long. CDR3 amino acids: CASRTGGLREQYF. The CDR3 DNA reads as TGTGCCAGCAGGACAGGGGGCCTTCGGGAGCAGTACTTC.

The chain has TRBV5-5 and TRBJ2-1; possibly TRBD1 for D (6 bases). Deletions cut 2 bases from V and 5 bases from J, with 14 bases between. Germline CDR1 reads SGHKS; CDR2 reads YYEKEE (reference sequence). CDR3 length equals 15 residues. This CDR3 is CASSLQGSSNNEQFF. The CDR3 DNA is TGTGCCAGCAGCTTACAGGGAAGTAGCAACAATGAGCAGTTCTTC.

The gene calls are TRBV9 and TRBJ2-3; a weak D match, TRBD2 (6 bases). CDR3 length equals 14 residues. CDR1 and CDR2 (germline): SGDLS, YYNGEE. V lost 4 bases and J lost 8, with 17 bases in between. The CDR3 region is CASSPGLLRGTQYF. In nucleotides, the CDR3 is TGTGCCAGCAGCCCCGGACTACTAAGGGGTACGCAGTATTTT.

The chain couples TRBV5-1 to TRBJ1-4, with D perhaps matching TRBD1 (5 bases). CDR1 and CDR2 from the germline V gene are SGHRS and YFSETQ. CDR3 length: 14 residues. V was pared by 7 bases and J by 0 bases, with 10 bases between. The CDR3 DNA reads TGCGCCAGCTCCCAGGGCTCAACTAATGAAAAACTGTTTTTT. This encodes CASSQGSTNEKLFF.

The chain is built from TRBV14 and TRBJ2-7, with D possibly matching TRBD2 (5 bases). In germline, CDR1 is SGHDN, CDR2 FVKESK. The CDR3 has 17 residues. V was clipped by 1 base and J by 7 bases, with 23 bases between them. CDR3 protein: CASSQVQSSFGPGEQYF. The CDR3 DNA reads TGTGCCAGCAGCCAAGTCCAATCATCCTTCGGACCGGGGGAGCAGTACTTC.

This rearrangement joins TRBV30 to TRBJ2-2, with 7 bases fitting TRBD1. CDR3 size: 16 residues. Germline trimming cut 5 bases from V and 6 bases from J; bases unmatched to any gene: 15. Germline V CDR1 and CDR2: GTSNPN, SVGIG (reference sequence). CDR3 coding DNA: TGTGCCTGGGCCTATGGGACAGAGATAAATCCCGGGGAGCTGTTTTTT. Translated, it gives CAWAYGTEINPGELFF.

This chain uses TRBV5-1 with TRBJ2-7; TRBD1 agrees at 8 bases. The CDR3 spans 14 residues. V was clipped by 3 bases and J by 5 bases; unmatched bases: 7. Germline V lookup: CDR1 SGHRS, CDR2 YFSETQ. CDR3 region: CASSYQGAGNEQYF. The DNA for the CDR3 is TGCGCCAGCAGCTACCAGGGGGCAGGGAACGAGCAGTACTTC.

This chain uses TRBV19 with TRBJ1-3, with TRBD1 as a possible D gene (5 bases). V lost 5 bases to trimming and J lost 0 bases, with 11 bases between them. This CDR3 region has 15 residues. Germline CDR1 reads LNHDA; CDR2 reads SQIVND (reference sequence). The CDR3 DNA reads TGTGCCAGTAGTGTCACAGGATACTCTGGAAACACCATATATTTT. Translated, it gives CASSVTGYSGNTIYF.

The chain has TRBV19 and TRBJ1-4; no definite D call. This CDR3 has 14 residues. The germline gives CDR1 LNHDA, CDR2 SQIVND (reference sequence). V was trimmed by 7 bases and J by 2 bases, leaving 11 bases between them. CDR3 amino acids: CASTPPGTNEKLFF. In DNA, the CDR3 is TGTGCCAGTACCCCCCCGGGGACTAATGAAAAACTGTTTTTT.